This entry concerns a single TCR beta chain. The target antigen is unknown. This record belongs to a study of blood T cells in healthy people across ages. Then a second PCR, running about 6 to 12 cycles, was carried out with a sample-barcoded 5' primer and a J-beta primer mix. From the 5' RACE reads, TCRdb called clonotypes with MiXCR, one entry per CDR3 protein. This repertoire shows roughly 1.5 million distinct CDR3 sequences, 40% to 45% found once; its top ten account for 4%. The donors, all healthy, were Caucasians living in Russia, aged roughly 6 to 100. Total RNA was extracted at no less than 6 micrograms per sample. Points from the study as a whole: Diversity estimates from one million T cells were considered underestimates. Observed TCR beta diversity per million T cells went down as age went up. This fall followed a roughly linear course with age.

The CDR3 is 16 residues long. The J segment lost 6 bases and the V segment lost 2 bases, leaving 10 bases of the junction unmatched. The V gene's germline CDR1 is DFQATT and CDR2 SNEGSKA (reference sequence). The receptor comes from a woman between 18 and 30 years old in good health. Material: blood. The J gene is TRBJ2-1, the V gene TRBV20-1, with 10 bases identical to TRBD2. The CDR3 here is CSARYLAGVGRNEQFF. Here the CDR3 DNA reads TGCAGTGCTAGATATCTAGCGGGAGTAGGTCGCAATGAGCAGTTCTTC.